This T cell receptor (beta chain) was found in a study of type 1 regulatory T cells. This clonotype came up a few times. Via MiXCR, TCRdb re-called the reads, giving one row per CDR3 protein. This sample carries approximately 100,000 distinct CDR3 sequences, roughly 28% of them seen once, and the ten largest clones take about 2%. The sequenced material came from CD4+ T cells, either the whole sample or a sorted fraction (not recorded which). The sequence was obtained from a human donor in good health.

In DNA, the CDR3 is TGTGCCAGCAGCTTAACGGGGTGGGGCGCGGCTGAAGCTTTCTTT. Translation gives CASSLTGWGAAEAFF. This chain uses TRBV11-2 with TRBJ1-1; D is perhaps TRBD1 (5 bases). Germline CDR1 reads SGHAT; CDR2 reads FQNNGV. The CDR3 has 15 amino acids. V lost 2 bases, J lost 6 bases, and 16 bases lay in between.